These 26 T cell receptor beta chains were all obtained from the same sample, sequenced in a study of PD-L1 blockade in urothelial cancer. TCRdb keeps only in-frame clones here, not all; method: immunoSEQ multiplex PCR. The sample records more than 35,000 clones, approximately 78% being singletons. This specimen was PBMCs, taken around atezolizumab (anti-PD-L1) treatment. Receptor source: a man in his 70s with urothelial cancer.

The V call is TRBV20-1, the J call TRBJ1-1; D is unclear. The germline CDR1 and CDR2 sequences are DFQATT and SNEGSKA (reference sequence). The ends were cut back, 7 bases at V and 7 bases at J, with 10 bases in the middle. The CDR3 sequence is 10 residues long. CDR3 bases: TGCAGTGTTACCCTAAGTGAAGCTTTCTTT. Encoded protein: CSVTLSEAFF.

V is TRBV9 and J is TRBJ1-1; 7 nucleotides match TRBD1. The germline gives CDR1 SGDLS, CDR2 YYNGEE. The V and J ends lost 2 bases and 4 bases, in that order; junction bases with no gene match: 8. CDR3 length: 15 residues. The CDR3 DNA reads as TGTGCCAGCAGCGTCGGAACAGGGGACGGCACTGAAGCTTTCTTT. Encoded protein: CASSVGTGDGTEAFF.

This clone was seen a few times. This sequence joins TRBV9 and TRBJ2-2, with D possibly being TRBD1 (6 bases). Deletions cut 3 bases from V and 4 bases from J, with 16 bases between. Germline V gives CDR1 SGDLS, CDR2 YYNGEE. The CDR3 has 16 residues. DNA of the CDR3: TGTGCCAGCAGCGCCCGGGACACCCGAAGCACCGGGGAGCTGTTTTTT. It encodes CASSARDTRSTGELFF.

This clone was counted a few times. The rearrangement joins TRBV6-5 to TRBJ1-4; D is ambiguous. The V gene lost 7 bases and the J gene lost 4 bases, with 16 bases spanning the gap. The CDR3 is 15 residues long. The germline CDR1 and CDR2 sequences are MNHEY and SVGAGI. The CDR3 DNA reads as TGTGCCAGCACACCCAGCGGGAAGAATAATGAAAAACTGTTTTTT. This sequence encodes CASTPSGKNNEKLFF.

This chain joins TRBV4-2 and TRBJ2-7; weak D call: TRBD2 (5 bases). Germline V gives CDR1 LGHNA, CDR2 YNFKEQ. The CDR3 is 16 amino acids. V gave up 0 bases and J gave up 2 bases, with 14 bases separating them. CDR3 bases: TGTGCCAGCAGCCAAGACCCAGCGGCCAGTACCTACGAGCAGTACTTC. As protein: CASSQDPAASTYEQYF.

In this sample, this clone turned up a few times. The chain employs TRBV7-9 and TRBJ1-1; D is uncertain. The CDR3 is made up of 13 amino acids. Deletions cut 5 bases from V and 7 bases from J, with 14 bases between. The V gene's germline CDR1 is SEHNR and CDR2 FQNEAQ (reference sequence). CDR3 sequence reads: CASSAPGESEAFF. Written as DNA, the CDR3 is TGTGCCAGCAGCGCTCCCGGTGAGAGTGAAGCTTTCTTT.

The gene calls are TRBV28 and TRBJ2-5, with TRBD2 matching over 10 bases. In germline, CDR1 is MDHEN, CDR2 SYDVKM. V lost 5 bases to trimming and J lost 1 base; unmatched junction nucleotides: 7. This CDR3 region has 16 residues. The CDR3 DNA is TGTGCCAGCAGTCCCAGCGGGAGGGGATTCCAAGAGACCCAGTACTTC. This sequence encodes CASSPSGRGFQETQYF.

This chain uses TRBV7-3 with TRBJ2-6; maybe TRBD2 (6 bases). The V end was cut by 5 bases, the J end by 2 bases, with 13 bases between. CDR3 size: 16 residues. The V gene's germline CDR1 is SGHTA and CDR2 FQGTGA. The DNA of the CDR3 is TGTGCCAGCAGCCTAGGACCGGGGGCTGGGGCCAACGTCCTGACTTTC. It is translated as CASSLGPGAGANVLTF.

The chain carries TRBV5-4 and TRBJ2-1, with 8 bases matching TRBD1. Germline trimming cut 4 bases from V and 7 bases from J; bases unmatched to any gene: 10. The CDR3 totals 15 residues. Germline-derived CDR1 and CDR2 are SGHNT and YYREEE (reference sequence). The CDR3 reads CASSIRQGRFNEQFF. Written as DNA, the CDR3 is TGTGCCAGCAGCATCCGACAGGGGAGATTTAATGAGCAGTTCTTC.

The rearrangement links TRBV2 to TRBJ2-3; possibly TRBD1 for D (7 bases). Germline-derived CDR1 and CDR2 are SNHLY and FYNNEI. The CDR3 length is 13 residues. Trimming took 7 bases from V and 5 from J, leaving 13 bases between them. The chain's CDR3 is CASTRGVLDTQYF. CDR3 nucleotides: TGTGCCAGCACCAGGGGGGTATTAGATACGCAGTATTTT.

The V gene is TRBV20-1, the J gene TRBJ2-7; a weak D match, TRBD2 (6 bases). This CDR3 is 11 amino acids long. From germline, CDR1 is DFQATT and CDR2 SNEGSKA (reference sequence). V was pared by 1 base and J by 6 bases, with 7 bases between. CDR3 sequence (DNA): TGCAGTGCTAGAGGGAGGGCCGAGCAGTACTTC. It is translated as CSARGRAEQYF.

The rearrangement joins TRBV5-1 to TRBJ1-2, with D unresolved. The CDR3 covers 13 residues. The germline gives CDR1 SGHRS, CDR2 YFSETQ. Trimming shortened V by 1 base and J by 3 bases, and 7 bases separated the two germline ends. The CDR3 here is CASSLSGDYGYTF. CDR3 DNA: TGCGCCAGCAGCTTGTCCGGTGACTATGGCTACACCTTC.

The CDR3 here is CASHRGRGEKLFF. The DNA of the CDR3 is TGTGCCAGCCACAGGGGGCGAGGGGAAAAACTGTTTTTT. The chain links TRBV10-3 to TRBJ1-4; 9 bases line up with TRBD1. CDR3 length: 13 residues. J lost 8 bases, V lost 10 bases, and 8 bases had no gene match. Germline V gene lookup returns CDR1 ENHRY and CDR2 SYGVKD.

This sequence joins TRBV5-4 and TRBJ1-1; tentatively, D is TRBD1 (5 bases). The CDR3 runs to 14 residues. Trimming took off 4 bases at V and 5 bases at J, with 15 bases between the two ends. From germline, CDR1 is SGHNT and CDR2 YYREEE (reference sequence). The CDR3: CASSQGTLVTEAFF. Here the CDR3 DNA reads TGTGCCAGCAGCCAAGGGACTTTGGTAACTGAAGCTTTCTTT.

A single count supports this clone. The V gene is TRBV14, the J gene TRBJ1-4, with a weak D call TRBD1 (6 bases). V lost 2 bases and J 0 bases, leaving 10 bases between the germline ends. The length of the CDR3 is 16 residues. CDR1 and CDR2 from the germline V gene are SGHDN and FVKESK. CDR3 sequence (DNA): TGTGCCAGCAGCCAACACAACAGGGCAACTAATGAAAAACTGTTTTTT. Translating gives CASSQHNRATNEKLFF.

The chain links TRBV4-1 to TRBJ1-5; TRBD1 aligns across 8 bases. Germline CDR1 MGHRA, CDR2 YSYEKL. The CDR3 has 16 residues. V lost 1 base, J lost 5 bases, and 7 bases stayed unmatched. In DNA form, the CDR3 reads TGCGCCAGCAGCCAAGCTCAGGGGGCGCGCGATCAGCCCCAGCATTTT. Its protein is CASSQAQGARDQPQHF.

V and J are TRBV19 and TRBJ2-3; maybe TRBD1 (5 bases). The germline CDR1 and CDR2 sequences are LNHDA and SQIVND (reference sequence). The V and J ends lost 4 bases and 4 bases respectively, with 15 bases between them. The CDR3 contains 15 residues. The CDR3 bases are TGTGCCAGTAGTAAGGTGGGGCCAGACTCAGATACGCAGTATTTT. It codes for CASSKVGPDSDTQYF. Looking up the rest from reference TRBV19 and TRBJ2-3 gives the full variable domain: DGGITQSPKYLFRKEGQNVTLSCEQNLNHDAMYWYRQDPGQGLRLIYYSQIVNDFQKGDIAEGYSVSREKKESFPLTVTSAQKNPTAFYLCASSKVGPDSDTQYFGPGTRLTVL.

The chain carries TRBV5-4 and TRBJ2-2; 12 positions agree with TRBD2. The V and J ends lost 4 bases and 8 bases, in that order; junction bases with no gene match: 12. Germline CDR1 reads SGHNT; CDR2 reads YYREEE (reference sequence). The CDR3 is 17 amino acids. The CDR3 coding sequence is TGTGCCAGCAGCCCCTACCGACTAGCGGGAGCGTTGGGGGAGCTGTTTTTT. Its protein product is CASSPYRLAGALGELFF.

This clone was picked up a small number of times. The chain carries TRBV5-6 and TRBJ1-2; TRBD1 matches at 9 bases. CDR3 size: 17 residues. Germline assignment: CDR1 SGHDT and CDR2 YYEEEE. Trimming cost V 4 bases and J 7 bases; bases outside gene matches: 17. CDR3 sequence reads: CASSPNPLGQGSSGYTF. CDR3 DNA: TGTGCCAGCAGCCCCAATCCCCTGGGACAGGGCTCGAGTGGCTACACCTTC.

The V gene is TRBV5-5, the J gene TRBJ2-3, with 12 bases that match TRBD2. CDR1 is SGHKS and CDR2 is YYEKEE in the germline V gene (reference sequence). V was clipped by 6 bases and J by 2 bases; unmatched bases: 4. There are 15 residues in the CDR3. The CDR3 nucleotides are TGTGCCAGCACTAGCGGGAGGGTACCCACAGATACGCAGTATTTT. This sequence encodes CASTSGRVPTDTQYF.

The chain employs TRBV18 and TRBJ2-7; 11 nucleotides line up with TRBD1. This CDR3 has 15 residues. V lost 4 bases and J lost 7; bases outside the gene matches: 9. Per germline, CDR1 KGHSH and CDR2 LQKENI. CDR3 protein: CASSRPGQGVGEQYF. The CDR3 region has the DNA TGTGCCAGCTCACGGCCGGGACAGGGGGTCGGAGAGCAGTACTTC.

The gene calls are TRBV7-3 and TRBJ1-3; a possible D gene is TRBD1 (6 bases). In germline, CDR1 is SGHTA, CDR2 FQGTGA. V was cut by 5 bases and J by 0 bases, with 8 bases left in between. The CDR3 has 14 residues. CDR3 sequence: CASSQGNSGNTIYF. The DNA for the CDR3 is TGTGCCAGCAGCCAGGGGAACTCTGGAAACACCATATATTTT.

The rearrangement uses TRBV7-2 and TRBJ1-2; the D is unclear. V was clipped by 4 bases and J by 7 bases, with 16 bases between them. CDR1 is SGHTA and CDR2 is FQGNSA in the germline V gene. The CDR3 runs 14 residues. In DNA, the CDR3 is TGTGCCAGCAGCTCGGGCCCGGGGTTTCGTGGCTACACCTTC. It codes for CASSSGPGFRGYTF.

V is TRBV7-2 and J is TRBJ2-1, with D maybe TRBD1 (6 bases). V was pared by 4 bases and J by 2 bases, with 15 bases between. Germline V gives CDR1 SGHTA, CDR2 FQGNSA. This CDR3 has 16 amino acids. This CDR3 is CASSYPGQSTYNEQFF. CDR3 in DNA: TGTGCCAGCAGCTATCCCGGACAGAGTACCTACAATGAGCAGTTCTTC. Full variable domain (remainder filled in from reference TRBV7-2 and TRBJ2-1): GAGVSQSPSNKVTEKGKDVELRCDPISGHTALYWYRQSLGQGLEFLIYFQGNSAPDKSGLPSDRFSAERTGGSVSTLTIQRTQQEDSAVYLCASSYPGQSTYNEQFFGPGTRLTVL.

The chain is built from TRBV4-2 and TRBJ2-7, with a possible D match to TRBD2 (6 bases). Germline V gives CDR1 LGHNA, CDR2 YNFKEQ. The CDR3 spans 14 residues. V was pared by 4 bases and J by 0 bases, with 10 bases between. The CDR3 bases are TGTGCCAGCAGCCCCGCGCGGGACTCCTACGAGCAGTACTTC. This sequence encodes CASSPARDSYEQYF.

Sample share makes this clone medium-sized (0.01 to 0.1%). The chain uses TRBV29-1 and TRBJ2-1; D gene unclear. There are 13 residues in the CDR3. Trimming took off 7 bases at V and 0 bases at J, with 10 bases between the two ends. The germline V gene has CDR1 SQVTM and CDR2 ANQGSEA. In nucleotides, the CDR3 is TGCAGCGCCGCGCCTTTCTCCTACAATGAGCAGTTCTTC. Protein sequence: CSAAPFSYNEQFF.